This record concerns one T cell receptor (beta chain) sequence. V lost 5 bases and J 0 bases, leaving 17 bases between the germline ends. Germline CDR1 reads MDHEN; CDR2 reads SYDVKM. The CDR3 spans 16 residues. The data stem from a study of cytomegalovirus exposure and HLA in healthy donors. The primer mix had 60 Vbeta and 13 Jbeta primers. The protocol was immunoSEQ multiplex PCR, while the TCRdb copy is restricted to in-frame clones and leaves out a portion. The sample contains more than 75,000 clones, roughly 80% of which appear only once. The V gene is TRBV28, the J gene TRBJ2-7; a possible D gene is TRBD2 (5 bases). Sequencing was carried out using PBMCs. The receptor was isolated from a woman aged 40-49 years in good health and CMV-seropositive. The CDR3 region has the DNA TGTGCCAGCAGTCCGCCCGGACTTGATAGCTCCTACGAGCAGTACTTC. Translation gives CASSPPGLDSSYEQYF.